This TCR beta chain was sequenced in a study of neurological immune-mediated disorders. The CDR3 sequence is 15 residues long. V trimming: 6 bases; J trimming: 5 bases; junction bases outside the gene matches: 12. Germline-derived CDR1 and CDR2 are MNHNY and SVGAGI (reference sequence). The cDNA came from 5'RACE with 10-nucleotide random UMIs. TCRdb used MiXCR to reprocess the 5' RACE reads, holding one entry per CDR3 protein. Among about 77,000 distinct CDR3 sequences listed, roughly 10% were seen once. This clonotype was found many times. Its antigen is not known. Broader study findings: Expansion of TCR clones was greatest in HTLV-1-associated myelopathy and smallest in multiple sclerosis, where it fell below that of healthy controls.

The sequenced material came from PBMCs. The rearrangement joins TRBV6-6 to TRBJ2-5, with TRBD1 matching 7 bases. The clonotype comes from a man aged 50-59 years in good health. The CDR3 region has the DNA TGTGCCAGCAGCCCCCAAAGGGGGCAAGGGGAGACCCAGTACTTC. Translating it yields CASSPQRGQGETQYF.